This T cell receptor (beta chain) was sequenced for a study of cytomegalovirus exposure and HLA in healthy donors. The overall study: The 95 to 150 validation repertoires and the approximately 630 first-cohort repertoires shared a platform, a later analysis reported.

Concerning this clone: The target antigen is unknown.

Only in-frame clones appear in the TCRdb table, and some are missing; sequencing was by immunoSEQ multiplex PCR. The repertoire holds 350,000 or so clones, with roughly 88% as singletons. Study-wide findings and caveats: Reports credit the classifier with highly specific, highly sensitive diagnosis of cytomegalovirus status. Rare TCR sequences dominated, though some public TCRs recurred in many donors. The authors confirmed in vitro that three CMV-associated chains were specific for CMV antigens.

Source material: PBMCs. This clonotype was sampled from a woman aged 18-29 years in good health and CMV-seronegative.

Here the CDR3 DNA reads TGTGCCACCAGCAGAGATCAAGGCAGCGGTAAGCAGTACTTC. Translation: CATSRDQGSGKQYF. The chain uses TRBV15 and TRBJ2-7, with D possibly being TRBD2 (5 bases). CDR1 is LNHNV, CDR2 YYDKDF, per germline (reference sequence). The CDR3 is 14 residues long. Trimming cost V 0 bases and J 8 bases, with 14 bases left between them.